This TCR beta chain was found in a study of T-cell reconstitution after alpha-beta-depleted transplantation in children (dated by TCRdb to 2015 to 2016). For the study in its entirety: Using TCR repertoire profiling, the study quantitatively followed how T-cell immune reconstitution unfolded in children after TCRalphabeta/CD19-depleted allogeneic hematopoietic cell transplantation.

The treatment or condition label of this sample denotes: allogeneic hematopoietic cell transplantation with graft depleted of TCRalphabeta T cells and CD19 B cells. TCRalphabeta/CD19-depleted allogeneic hematopoietic cell grafts were given to the transplant recipients, all of whom were children. What the authors observed across the whole study: The apparently early recovery of alphabetaT-cell counts about two months after transplant reportedly depended on only several hundred rapidly expanded clones that came from non-depleted graft cells. In some patients, the high TCRbeta diversity seen at day 60 was put down to recipient T cells and intrathymic progenitors that had survived conditioning. The frequencies of hyperexpanded clones fell over the following months, and after one year, T-cell counts and TCRbeta diversity were mostly attributed to newly produced T cells.

Comment on this clonotype: Its antigen is still unknown. The record has no base qualities; no much larger clone is one base away.

Library prep was done by PCR. Sequencing relied on an Illumina HiSeq 2500. Molecular barcoding was employed in the preparation of TCR libraries, with unique molecular identifiers being used to normalize TCRbeta repertoire quantification. TCRdb cleaned the public reads at Q25 with fastp, built clones with MiXCR and kept in-frame beta chains. Under each unique CDR3 protein, matching rows form one entry showing the most common genes and DNA. In this sample the table shows about 440,000 distinct CDR3 sequences, over 40% of which occur a single time. The ten largest clones add up to about 30% of the sample. Including the terminal cysteine and phenylalanine, the CDR3 comprises 16 residues. The retained sequence is limited to the CDR3, 48 bases, with the frame set at the first base. CDR1 is given as ENHRY and CDR2 as SYGVKD, both from the germline V gene. V sheds 3 bases and J sheds 0 bases, leaving 12 bases between their ends.

Sequenced here: PBMCs, sampled before TCRalphabeta/CD19-depleted stem cell transplant. Recombination joined TRBV10-3 with TRBJ2-4, with the D gene not confidently named. The receptor comes from a girl aged 2 to 10 with aplastic anemia, due to receive a stem cell transplant. The DNA sequence is as follows: TGTGCCATCAGTGACCGGGCCGTCATAGCCAAAAACATTCAGTACTTC. Its amino acids are CAISDRAVIAKNIQYF.